The 2 T cell receptor beta chains below come from one sample, sequenced in a study of blood T cell repertoires in COVID-19. The assay was immunoSEQ multiplex PCR, and TCRdb's table has in-frame clones only and misses some. The sample has some 300,000 clones; around 90% are singletons. Sequences were obtained from peripheral blood. The receptors here all came from a woman aged 40 to 49 with COVID-19, enrolled during active disease.

This sequence joins TRBV7-9 and TRBJ1-2; D uncertain. Germline-derived CDR1 and CDR2 are SEHNR and FQNEAQ (reference sequence). The CDR3 has 13 residues. The V and J ends lost 2 bases and 4 bases respectively, with 8 bases between them. The CDR3: CASSLPGSYGYTF. The CDR3 bases are TGTGCCAGCAGCTTACCGGGTTCCTATGGCTACACCTTC.

The chain has TRBV28 and TRBJ1-5; D not resolved. V lost 7 bases to trimming and J lost 3 bases, with 16 bases between them. CDR1 is MDHEN and CDR2 is SYDVKM in the germline V gene. CDR3 length: 15 amino acids. The CDR3 protein is CASIGGQPVNQPQHF. CDR3 coding DNA: TGTGCCAGCATAGGTGGGCAACCAGTCAATCAGCCCCAGCATTTT.